This entry lists 21 T cell receptor beta chains sequenced from one sample in a study of cytomegalovirus exposure and HLA in healthy donors. PCR used 60 Vbeta primers and 13 Jbeta primers. Profiling relied on immunoSEQ multiplex PCR, and the TCRdb table lists in-frame clones only, not all of them. This repertoire shows 100,000 to 150,000 clones, over 60% found once; its top ten account for roughly 13%. Material: PBMCs. These receptors originate from an older woman in good health and CMV-seropositive.

The chain carries TRBV2 and TRBJ1-1; D remains unclear. This CDR3 comprises 14 residues. Trimming took 1 base from V and 3 from J, leaving 9 bases between them. Germline-derived CDR1 and CDR2 are SNHLY and FYNNEI. CDR3 in DNA: TGTGCCAGCAGTGAAGTGCGGGGTGACACTGAAGCTTTCTTT. This translates into CASSEVRGDTEAFF.

The chain employs TRBV30 and TRBJ1-5; no firm D call. Looked up from germline, CDR1 is GTSNPN and CDR2 is SVGIG (reference sequence). The CDR3 extends over 13 amino acids. Trimming left V 2 bases short and J 6 bases short, with 11 bases between. As DNA, the CDR3 is TGTGCCTGGAGTAATGGAGGCGGTCAGCCCCAGCATTTT. It translates to CAWSNGGGQPQHF.

The rearrangement joins TRBV5-4 to TRBJ1-3; 7 bases fit TRBD1. The germline V gene has CDR1 SGHNT and CDR2 YYREEE (reference sequence). This CDR3 has 15 residues. Trimming cost V 3 bases and J 0 bases; bases outside gene matches: 3. The CDR3 bases are TGTGCCAGCAGCTCACGACAGGGCTCTGGAAACACCATATATTTT. It is translated as CASSSRQGSGNTIYF. The whole variable domain, remainder taken from reference TRBV5-4 and TRBJ1-3, is ETGVTQSPTHLIKTRGQQVTLRCSSQSGHNTVSWYQQALGQGPQFIFQYYREEENGRGNFPPRFSGLQFPNYSSELNVNALELDDSALYLCASSSRQGSGNTIYFGEGSWLTVV.

The J gene is TRBJ1-1, the V gene TRBV19; 8 bases match TRBD1. The CDR3 is 16 residues long. Trimming at V came to 5 bases and at J to 4 bases, leaving 12 bases not matched to a gene. Germline loops: CDR1 LNHDA, CDR2 SQIVND (reference sequence). The CDR3 sequence: CASSSPSTGEVTEAFF. In DNA, the CDR3 is TGTGCCAGTAGTTCACCCTCGACAGGGGAGGTCACTGAAGCTTTCTTT.

This clone has just a few counts. The genes are TRBV11-2 and TRBJ2-5; 8 bases map to TRBD2. Germline lookup yields CDR1 SGHAT and CDR2 FQNNGV. This CDR3 has 13 residues. The J segment lost 3 bases and the V segment lost 5 bases, leaving 2 bases of the junction unmatched. CDR3 amino acids: CASSLTSEETQYF. CDR3 nucleotide sequence: TGTGCCAGCAGCCTGACTAGCGAAGAGACCCAGTACTTC.

The chain has TRBV10-3 and TRBJ1-1, with a weak D call TRBD1 (5 bases). The V end was cut by 6 bases, the J end by 11 bases, with 13 bases between. In germline, CDR1 is ENHRY, CDR2 SYGVKD. CDR3 size: 11 residues. CDR3 amino acids: CAIRGALGAFF. Written as DNA, the CDR3 is TGTGCCATCAGAGGGGCCTTAGGGGCTTTCTTT.

There are a few counts of this clone. CDR3 sequence reads: CASSLAGASYNEQFF. CDR3 bases: TGTGCCAGCAGCCTTGCGGGTGCATCCTACAATGAGCAGTTCTTC. V gene TRBV7-2 combines with J gene TRBJ2-1; maybe TRBD2 (5 bases). V lost 5 bases and J 1 base, leaving 12 bases between the germline ends. CDR1 and CDR2 from the germline V gene are SGHTA and FQGNSA. The CDR3 is 15 residues long. Based on the CDR3 plus reference TRBV7-2 and TRBJ2-1, the full variable domain is GAGVSQSPSNKVTEKGKDVELRCDPISGHTALYWYRQSLGQGLEFLIYFQGNSAPDKSGLPSDRFSAERTGGSVSTLTIQRTQQEDSAVYLCASSLAGASYNEQFFGPGTRLTVL.

Only one count was recorded for this clone. The V and J genes are TRBV19 and TRBJ1-1, with 8 positions matching TRBD1. Germline loops: CDR1 LNHDA, CDR2 SQIVND (reference sequence). Trimming at V came to 4 bases and at J to 4 bases, leaving 5 bases not matched to a gene. The CDR3 is 14 amino acids. The CDR3 loop reads CASSRDRTRTEAFF. CDR3 in DNA: TGTGCCAGTAGTAGGGACAGGACGCGCACTGAAGCTTTCTTT.

This chain links TRBV2 with TRBJ1-1; the D gene is possibly TRBD1 (5 bases). V dropped 3 bases and J dropped 5 bases, with 10 bases sitting between them. CDR1 is SNHLY, CDR2 FYNNEI, per germline. This CDR3 region has 13 residues. In nucleotides, the CDR3 is TGTGCCAGCAGTGACCAGGGCGGTACTGAAGCTTTCTTT. As protein: CASSDQGGTEAFF.

The chain joins TRBV6-1 to TRBJ2-5; the D gene is possibly TRBD2 (6 bases). V was shortened by 2 bases and J by 3 bases, with 10 bases between the two germline ends. This CDR3 has 14 amino acids. In germline, CDR1 is MNHNS, CDR2 SASEGT. CDR3 region: CASSESGGKETQYF. The CDR3 DNA is TGTGCCAGCAGTGAAAGTGGGGGGAAAGAGACCCAGTACTTC.

The CDR3 protein is CASSLEAGGRETQYF. CDR3 nucleotides: TGTGCCAGCAGCTTAGAGGCGGGGGGGAGAGAGACCCAGTACTTC. The chain carries TRBV11-3 and TRBJ2-5, with 9 bases fitting TRBD2. There are 15 residues in the CDR3. Germline V gene lookup returns CDR1 SGHNT and CDR2 YENEEA. J gave up 4 bases and V 0 bases, and 3 bases lay outside the gene matches. Full variable domain (rest looked up from reference TRBV11-3 and TRBJ2-5): EAGVVQSPRYKIIEKKQPVAFWCNPISGHNTLYWYLQNLGQGPELLIRYENEEAVDDSQLPKDRFSAERLKGVDSTLKIQPAELGDSAVYLCASSLEAGGRETQYFGPGTRLLVL.

The chain is built from TRBV18 and TRBJ1-1; 9 positions agree with TRBD1. This CDR3 contains 15 residues. With V trimmed by 3 bases and J by 2 bases, 4 bases remained unmatched. Per germline, CDR1 KGHSH and CDR2 LQKENI. Here the CDR3 DNA reads TGTGCCAGCTCACCCTCTACAGGGGGCAACACTGAAGCTTTCTTT. Encoded protein: CASSPSTGGNTEAFF.

A few counts support this clone. The chain couples TRBV7-9 to TRBJ2-5; 7 nucleotides match TRBD2. This CDR3 has 14 residues. The V segment lost 0 bases and the J segment 2 bases; nucleotides outside the gene matches: 0. Germline V lookup: CDR1 SEHNR, CDR2 FQNEAQ (reference sequence). CDR3 bases: TGTGCCAGCAGCTTAGCCGGGGGGCAAGAGACCCAGTACTTC. Translated, it gives CASSLAGGQETQYF.

Here the CDR3 DNA reads TGTGCCAGTAGTTCCCCGGGACATTCGGCTCCCTCCTACGAGCAGTACTTC. Translating it yields CASSSPGHSAPSYEQYF. V usage is TRBV19 and J usage is TRBJ2-7; D perhaps matches TRBD1 (6 bases). CDR1 LNHDA and CDR2 SQIVND come from the germline V gene (reference sequence). Deletions cut 5 bases from V and 0 bases from J, with 20 bases between. CDR3 length: 17 amino acids.

The rearrangement joins TRBV30 to TRBJ2-5; possible D gene TRBD2, 6 bases. The germline CDR1 and CDR2 sequences are GTSNPN and SVGIG (reference sequence). This CDR3 is built from 12 residues. Trimming removed 1 base at V and 13 bases at J, with 16 bases between. DNA of the CDR3: TGTGCCTGGAGTGGGGCCGGAGGGGTACTGTACTTC. This encodes CAWSGAGGVLYF.

This chain joins TRBV15 and TRBJ2-7; a possible D gene is TRBD1 (6 bases). Trimming cost V 2 bases and J 0 bases, with 11 bases left between them. The CDR3 is 15 residues long. Germline CDR1 LNHNV, CDR2 YYDKDF (reference sequence). The CDR3 region has the DNA TGTGCCACCAGCAGAAGCCGGGACATCTCCTACGAGCAGTACTTC. Encoded protein: CATSRSRDISYEQYF.

The chain combines TRBV14 with TRBJ1-2, with 8 bases that match TRBD1. With 4 bases clipped from V and 4 bases from J, the junction kept 2 bases outside the gene matches. Looked up from germline, CDR1 is SGHDN and CDR2 is FVKESK. There are 13 residues in the CDR3. The CDR3 bases are TGTGCCAGCAGCCCGGGACAGGCCTATGGCTACACCTTC. Translating it yields CASSPGQAYGYTF. Based on the CDR3 plus reference TRBV14 and TRBJ1-2, the full variable domain is EAGVTQFPSHSVIEKGQTVTLRCDPISGHDNLYWYRRVMGKEIKFLLHFVKESKQDESGMPNNRFLAERTGGTYSTLKVQPAELEDSGVYFCASSPGQAYGYTFGSGTRLTVV.

CDR3 coding DNA: TGTGCCAGCAGTTTATCCAGGGTCGGGAGTGGCTATGGCTACACCTTC. This gives the protein CASSLSRVGSGYGYTF. The gene calls are TRBV27 and TRBJ1-2; D might be TRBD1 (5 bases). Trimming took off 0 bases at V and 4 bases at J, with 15 bases between the two ends. The CDR3 contains 16 residues. Germline V lookup: CDR1 MNHEY, CDR2 SMNVEV (reference sequence).

This clone was recorded a few times. The chain carries TRBV6-5 and TRBJ2-2, with D maybe TRBD1 (6 bases). Trimming shortened V by 4 bases and J by 6 bases, and 15 bases separated the two germline ends. CDR1 and CDR2 from the germline V gene are MNHEY and SVGAGI. This CDR3 contains 15 residues. The CDR3 is CASSLFRGVAGELFF. The CDR3 region has the DNA TGTGCCAGCAGTTTGTTCAGGGGAGTTGCCGGGGAGCTGTTTTTT.

This sequence joins TRBV27 and TRBJ1-2; D gene ambiguous. This CDR3 has 13 amino acids. Germline V gives CDR1 MNHEY, CDR2 SMNVEV (reference sequence). The germline V and J ends were trimmed by 1 base and 6 bases, with 9 bases remaining between them. CDR3 sequence reads: CASSLYGWDGYTF. The CDR3 DNA is TGTGCCAGCAGTTTATACGGGTGGGATGGCTACACCTTC.

This clone occurred once. V usage is TRBV9 and J usage is TRBJ1-5, with 7 bases aligning to TRBD1. The CDR3 loop spans 16 amino acids. CDR1 is SGDLS, CDR2 YYNGEE, per germline. V gave up 2 bases and J gave up 6 bases; unmatched junction bases: 11. CDR3 nucleotide sequence: TGTGCCAGCAGCGTCGGTGCAGGGGGTTTAGGTCAGCCCCAGCATTTT. The encoded protein is CASSVGAGGLGQPQHF.